This TCR beta chain was recovered during a study of beta chain features in type 1 diabetes. Study-level information: Healthy donors resembled patients in age, gender and cell yields.

This clone was detected only a few times. The antigen is unknown. The CDR3 is 14 residues long. Per the germline V gene, CDR1 is LNHDA and CDR2 is SQIVND (reference sequence). With 10 bases removed from V and 6 bases from J, the gap between germline ends came to 19 bases. Regarding the study as a whole: Patients' naive, central memory and regulatory TCRB repertoires appeared more alike than those of healthy donors. There was a moderate but significant shortening of TCRB CDR3s in all four CD4+ subsets of Type 1 diabetes patients. In these data, an HLA type influence on TCRB rearrangement remained unresolved.

Expressed TCRB transcripts were sequenced, since all the RNA that had been isolated was reverse transcribed. Using immunoSEQ multiplex PCR, the repertoire was profiled, and TCRdb retains in-frame clones only, with some absent. This sample has under 950,000 clones; about a sixth occur once, and the top ten carry 0.023%. The chain couples TRBV19 to TRBJ1-5; D possibly corresponds to TRBD1 (5 bases). This clonotype originated in a woman under 30 in good health. The sequencing sample was made of naive CD4+ T cells from blood. CDR3 region: CAIGTLHAGQPQHF. The CDR3 DNA reads as TGTGCCATTGGGACTCTGCACGCCGGTCAGCCCCAGCATTTT.